A single sample gave rise to the 5 T cell receptor beta chains below, sequenced in a study of T cells expressing NK-cell markers. TCRdb re-called the 5' RACE reads, yielding one record per CDR3 amino acid sequence without DNA. The sample has hundreds of thousands of distinct CDR3 sequences. Sequencing input: blood T cells: a sorted CD56 or NKG2C T cell subset, CD4+ or CD8+ T cells, or bulk PBMC T cells (not recorded which). The receptors derive from a woman aged 18 to 75 in good health.

The CDR3 region is CASSLAGQGVGYTF. V is TRBV11-1 and J is TRBJ1-2; the TCRdb D gene call, TRBD1, has no DNA to confirm it. The CDR3 is 14 amino acids. CDR1 SGHAT and CDR2 FQDESV come from the germline V gene (reference sequence).

The V and J genes are TRBV12-3 or TRBV12-4 and TRBJ2-5. This CDR3 is 17 amino acids long. This CDR3 is CASSLAGLQTRGETQYF.

The chain joins TRBV4-2 to TRBJ1-1; TCRdb indicates TRBD1, and absent DNA this call remains unverified. The CDR3 length is 15 residues. In germline, CDR1 is LGHNA, CDR2 YNFKEQ. The CDR3 loop is CASSQEWGAGTEAFF.

The chain uses TRBV18 and TRBJ2-1. Per germline, CDR1 KGHSH and CDR2 LQKENI. The CDR3 consists of 13 residues. The CDR3 reads CASSPTGGGEQFF.

This sequence joins TRBV11-2 and TRBJ2-5; TCRdb outputs TRBD2, but without DNA this stays unchecked. Germline CDR1 reads SGHAT; CDR2 reads FQNNGV. CDR3 length: 14 amino acids. CDR3 sequence reads: CASSSSGLAETQYF. Looking up the rest from reference TRBV11-2 and TRBJ2-5 gives the full variable domain: EAGVAQSPRYKIIEKRQSVAFWCNPISGHATLYWYQQILGQGPKLLIQFQNNGVVDDSQLPKDRFSAERLKGVDSTLKIQPAKLEDSAVYLCASSSSGLAETQYFGPGTRLLVL.